This T cell receptor (beta chain) stems from a study of molecular identifiers for immune sequencing clone quantification. Previously reported methods and listed TCR primers produced the bulk TCR libraries. TCRdb used MiXCR to reprocess the PCR reads, holding one entry per CDR3 protein. This repertoire shows hundreds of thousands of distinct CDR3 sequences, approximately 24% found once; its top ten account for 0.75% to 0.8%. Naive CD8 T cells, phenotype CD8+CD4-CCR7+CD45RA+, were sorted. The CDR3 length is 15 residues. Trimming shortened V by 1 base and J by 5 bases, and 11 bases separated the two germline ends. CDR1 is LGHDT, CDR2 YNNKEL, per germline (reference sequence).

The V gene is TRBV3-1, the J gene TRBJ2-2; no firm D call. This TCR was sampled from a human donor in good health. Some libraries in this study had Jurkat cell RNA spiked in. Sequencing was done on a sample of naive CD8+ T cells from blood, with Jurkat cell RNA spiked in. Sample subset: FACS-sorted CD8+CD4-CCR7+CD45RA+ naive T cells. The CDR3 sequence: CASSQVGWSTGELFF. CDR3 in DNA: TGTGCCAGCAGCCAAGTTGGGTGGAGTACCGGGGAGCTGTTTTTT.